The sequence of this T cell receptor beta chain was determined in a study of T cells in localized non-small cell lung cancer. General study points: Sequencing was limited to one tumor region, leaving the possibility of heterogeneity open. Within adjacent lung there appeared a median around 57 of the top 100 tumor clones. Clonality of T cells reached its maximum in uninvolved adjacent lung, surpassing tumor.

The CDR3 contains 15 residues. Germline CDR1 MNHEY, CDR2 SMNVEV (reference sequence). Trimming cost V 7 bases and J 0 bases, with 15 bases left between them. Data came from immunoSEQ multiplex PCR; TCRdb stores just in-frame clones and leaves some out. The sample contains almost 30,000 clones, 70% to 90% of which appear only once. On this clone: Its antigen is undetermined.

The J gene is TRBJ1-1, the V gene TRBV27, with TRBD1 as a possible D gene (5 bases). The sample was peripheral blood, taken before any cancer treatment. The TCR originated in a female donor over 55 with stage III squamous cell lung carcinoma. CDR3 nucleotides: TGTGCCAGCACTCTACAGCAGGGTCTGAACACTGAAGCTTTCTTT. It yields the protein CASTLQQGLNTEAFF.